The present entry profiles one TCR beta chain with its context. The antigen is undetermined. This sample is drawn from a study of T cells expressing NK-cell markers. Overall study context: It was from sorted CD3+CD56+NKG2C+, CD3+CD56+NKG2C- and CD3+CD56-NKG2C+ T cells that TCR beta repertoires came. The study, taken as a whole, reports: Of CD8+ T cells, about 1.0-8% belonged to dominant NKG2C+ clonotypes in five to seven donors. The CD3+CD56-NKG2C+ fraction of a few donors was also led by these clonotypes.

From the 5' RACE reads, TCRdb lists one entry per CDR3 protein and no DNA. The sample table sets out some 440,000 distinct CDR3 sequences. This CDR3 is 17 amino acids long. The germline V gene encodes CDR1 LNHDA and CDR2 SQIVND (reference sequence). The V and J genes are TRBV19 and TRBJ2-7; the TCRdb D gene call, TRBD2, has no DNA to confirm it. The sample taken for sequencing was blood T cells: a sorted CD56 or NKG2C T cell subset, CD4+ or CD8+ T cells, or bulk PBMC T cells (not recorded which). The receptor comes from a woman between 50 and 59 years old in good health. The CDR3 spells CASSTRTSGLTSYEQYF.